This is a list of T cell receptor beta chains from one sample in a study of regulatory T cells in long-lasting Graves disease. TCRdb fed the multiplex PCR reads into MiXCR, producing one record per CDR3 protein. Of 300,000 to 450,000 distinct CDR3 sequences in the sample, about 16% were seen once. The source was peripheral blood mononuclear cells (PBMCs), collected at new diagnosis, from a patient treated with antithyroid drugs. The receptor set was obtained from a female donor with Graves disease. The CDR3 runs from the conserved cysteine through the conserved F or W. The D gene is left open where the match is weak. Some rows mark clone size as missing; the rest say once, few, many or name a class of expanded clone.

j_gene: TRBJ1-1
abundance: many
v_gene: TRBV7-9
d_gene: TRBD1
CDR3aa: CATGQGGTEAFF
CDR3nt: TGTGCCACTGGACAGGGAGGCACTGAAGCTTTCTTT

j_gene: TRBJ2-5
abundance: few
v_gene: TRBV6-1
d_gene: -
CDR3aa: CASREISDSETQYF
CDR3nt: TGTGCCAGCAGGGAAATCAGCGATTCGGAGACCCAGTACTTC

j_gene: TRBJ1-6
abundance: many
v_gene: TRBV20-1
d_gene: -
CDR3aa: CSARAARGENSPLHF
CDR3nt: TGCAGTGCTAGGGCGGCGAGGGGCGAAAATTCACCCCTCCACTTT

j_gene: TRBJ2-3
abundance: many
v_gene: TRBV24-1
d_gene: -
CDR3aa: CATSDSRGDTQYF
CDR3nt: TGTGCCACCAGTGATTCCAGGGGCGATACGCAGTATTTT

j_gene: TRBJ2-7
abundance: many
v_gene: TRBV28
d_gene: -
CDR3aa: CASSLSRDEQYF
CDR3nt: TGTGCCAGCAGTTTAAGTAGAGACGAGCAGTACTTC

j_gene: TRBJ1-4
abundance: few
v_gene: TRBV5-1
d_gene: -
CDR3aa: CASSPGVEPTNEKLFF
CDR3nt: TGCGCCAGCAGCCCGGGCGTGGAACCAACTAATGAAAAACTGTTTTTT

j_gene: TRBJ1-1
abundance: -
v_gene: TRBV4-2
d_gene: -
CDR3aa: CASSQDGGGNTEAFF
CDR3nt: TGTGCCAGCAGCCAAGATGGGGGAGGGAACACTGAAGCTTTCTTT

j_gene: TRBJ2-3
abundance: many
v_gene: TRBV28
d_gene: TRBD2
CDR3aa: CASSLELAGFTDTQYF
CDR3nt: TGTGCCAGCAGTTTAGAACTAGCGGGCTTCACAGATACGCAGTATTTT

j_gene: TRBJ2-3
abundance: -
v_gene: TRBV18
d_gene: -
CDR3aa: CASSPPGMSTDTQYF
CDR3nt: TGTGCCAGCTCACCACCTGGGATGAGCACAGATACGCAGTATTTT

j_gene: TRBJ2-1
abundance: -
v_gene: TRBV2
d_gene: TRBD2
CDR3aa: CASSLGLAGATDEQFF
CDR3nt: TGTGCTAGCAGCTTGGGACTAGCGGGAGCCACGGATGAGCAGTTCTTC

j_gene: TRBJ2-1
abundance: -
v_gene: TRBV7-9
d_gene: -
CDR3aa: CASSVGRINEQFF
CDR3nt: TGTGCCAGCAGCGTCGGACGGATCAATGAGCAGTTCTTC

j_gene: TRBJ1-1
abundance: -
v_gene: TRBV12-5
d_gene: TRBD1
CDR3aa: CASGSGTGADTEAFF
CDR3nt: TGTGCTAGTGGTTCCGGGACAGGGGCGGACACTGAAGCTTTCTTT

j_gene: TRBJ2-7
abundance: -
v_gene: TRBV4-3
d_gene: -
CDR3aa: CASSQAWGAYEQYF
CDR3nt: TGCGCCAGCAGCCAAGCTTGGGGAGCCTACGAGCAGTACTTC

j_gene: TRBJ2-7
abundance: -
v_gene: TRBV28
d_gene: TRBD1
CDR3aa: CASSHHDRGYEQYF
CDR3nt: TGTGCCAGCAGTCACCACGACAGGGGATACGAGCAGTACTTC

j_gene: TRBJ2-1
abundance: -
v_gene: TRBV11-3
d_gene: TRBD2
CDR3aa: CASSAVRGTYNEQFF
CDR3nt: TGTGCCAGCAGCGCAGTGCGGGGGACGTACAATGAGCAGTTCTTC

j_gene: TRBJ1-5
abundance: many
v_gene: TRBV20-1
d_gene: -
CDR3aa: CSVKGGNQPQHF
CDR3nt: TGCAGTGTAAAGGGGGGCAATCAGCCCCAGCATTTT

j_gene: TRBJ1-2
abundance: many
v_gene: TRBV3-1
d_gene: -
CDR3aa: CASSRDAGPHYGYTF
CDR3nt: TGTGCCAGCAGCCGGGACGCAGGCCCCCACTATGGCTACACCTTC

j_gene: TRBJ2-6
abundance: few
v_gene: TRBV27
d_gene: -
CDR3aa: CASSSSGTGANVLTF
CDR3nt: TGTGCCAGCAGTTCCTCAGGGACTGGGGCCAACGTCCTGACTTTC

j_gene: TRBJ1-2
abundance: many
v_gene: TRBV9
d_gene: -
CDR3aa: CASSVQDSTNYGYTF
CDR3nt: TGTGCCAGCAGCGTTCAGGACAGCACTAACTATGGCTACACCTTC

j_gene: TRBJ2-7
abundance: many
v_gene: TRBV7-3
d_gene: TRBD2
CDR3aa: CASSYGLAGDYEQYF
CDR3nt: TGTGCCAGCAGCTACGGACTAGCGGGAGACTACGAGCAGTACTTC

j_gene: TRBJ1-1
abundance: few
v_gene: TRBV5-5
d_gene: -
CDR3aa: CASSLVLMGNTEAFF
CDR3nt: TGTGCCAGCAGCTTAGTATTAATGGGCAACACTGAAGCTTTCTTT

j_gene: TRBJ2-1
abundance: many
v_gene: TRBV7-8
d_gene: TRBD2
CDR3aa: CASSPIGLAGREQFF
CDR3nt: TGTGCCAGCAGCCCCATCGGACTAGCGGGTAGGGAGCAGTTCTTC

j_gene: TRBJ2-7
abundance: many
v_gene: TRBV3-1
d_gene: -
CDR3aa: CASQAFGDEQYF
CDR3nt: TGTGCCAGCCAGGCCTTTGGGGACGAGCAGTACTTC

j_gene: TRBJ1-5
abundance: many
v_gene: TRBV24-1
d_gene: -
CDR3aa: CATSDYRGLRGWDQPQHF
CDR3nt: TGTGCCACCAGTGATTACCGTGGTCTCAGGGGCTGGGATCAGCCCCAGCATTTT

j_gene: TRBJ2-7
abundance: many
v_gene: TRBV29-1
d_gene: -
CDR3aa: CSVVPGSGHEQYF
CDR3nt: TGCAGCGTTGTCCCCGGGAGTGGACACGAGCAGTACTTC

j_gene: TRBJ1-1
abundance: many
v_gene: TRBV6-5
d_gene: -
CDR3aa: CASSYSPRHRTNTEAFF
CDR3nt: TGTGCCAGCAGTTACTCCCCGCGCCACAGGACGAACACTGAAGCTTTCTTT

j_gene: TRBJ2-1
abundance: many
v_gene: TRBV20-1
d_gene: -
CDR3aa: CSARDPGYPARDEQFF
CDR3nt: TGCAGTGCTAGAGACCCCGGTTACCCCGCCCGGGATGAGCAGTTCTTC

j_gene: TRBJ1-5
abundance: many
v_gene: TRBV7-9
d_gene: TRBD1
CDR3aa: CASSPGTVGNQPQHF
CDR3nt: TGTGCCAGCAGCCCTGGGACAGTGGGGAATCAGCCCCAGCATTTT

j_gene: TRBJ2-1
abundance: many
v_gene: TRBV7-2
d_gene: -
CDR3aa: CASSRHQVEQFF
CDR3nt: TGTGCCAGCAGCCGACACCAAGTTGAGCAGTTCTTC

j_gene: TRBJ2-7
abundance: many
v_gene: TRBV2
d_gene: -
CDR3aa: CASRPYRIQSYEQYF
CDR3nt: TGTGCCAGCAGGCCATATCGTATACAATCCTACGAGCAGTACTTC

j_gene: TRBJ2-5
abundance: many
v_gene: TRBV7-3
d_gene: TRBD2
CDR3aa: CASSLTSGSPETQYF
CDR3nt: TGTGCCAGCAGCTTGACTAGCGGGAGTCCAGAGACCCAGTACTTC

j_gene: TRBJ2-5
abundance: once
v_gene: TRBV6-5
d_gene: -
CDR3aa: CASSLAPGIETQYF
CDR3nt: TGTGCCAGCAGTTTGGCCCCTGGTATAGAGACCCAGTACTTC

j_gene: TRBJ2-6
abundance: many
v_gene: TRBV4-3
d_gene: -
CDR3aa: CASSQGLSGANVLTF
CDR3nt: TGCGCCAGCAGCCAAGGCCTCTCTGGGGCCAACGTCCTGACTTTC

j_gene: TRBJ1-5
abundance: -
v_gene: TRBV5-1
d_gene: -
CDR3aa: CASSPLSTEIRNQPQHF
CDR3nt: TGCGCCAGCAGTCCCCTTTCGACAGAGATTCGCAATCAGCCCCAGCATTTT

j_gene: TRBJ1-1
abundance: many
v_gene: TRBV2
d_gene: -
CDR3aa: CASRDGENTEAFF
CDR3nt: TGTGCCAGCAGGGACGGAGAGAACACTGAAGCTTTCTTT

j_gene: TRBJ2-1
abundance: -
v_gene: TRBV7-6
d_gene: TRBD1
CDR3aa: CASSLETGKHEQFF
CDR3nt: TGTGCCAGCAGCTTGGAGACAGGGAAACATGAGCAGTTCTTC

j_gene: TRBJ2-5
abundance: many
v_gene: TRBV6-5
d_gene: TRBD2
CDR3aa: CASSSPRRGQETQYF
CDR3nt: TGTGCCAGCAGTTCCCCTCGGCGGGGGCAAGAGACCCAGTACTTC

j_gene: TRBJ1-6
abundance: -
v_gene: TRBV4-1
d_gene: -
CDR3aa: CASSQLKVLHF
CDR3nt: TGCGCCAGCAGCCAATTAAAGGTCCTCCACTTT

j_gene: TRBJ1-1
abundance: many
v_gene: TRBV6-2/TRBV6-3
d_gene: -
CDR3aa: CASSETVMNTEAFF
CDR3nt: TGTGCCAGCAGTGAGACAGTCATGAACACTGAAGCTTTCTTT

j_gene: TRBJ1-1
abundance: -
v_gene: TRBV27
d_gene: TRBD1
CDR3aa: CASSFHRDRGAAFF
CDR3nt: TGTGCCAGCAGTTTCCACCGGGACAGGGGTGCGGCTTTCTTT

j_gene: TRBJ1-2
abundance: many
v_gene: TRBV6-2/TRBV6-3
d_gene: TRBD1
CDR3aa: CATFTGAPNDGYTF
CDR3nt: TGTGCCACCTTTACAGGGGCCCCAAATGATGGCTACACCTTC

j_gene: TRBJ2-1
abundance: many
v_gene: TRBV28
d_gene: TRBD2
CDR3aa: CASKGTSGHHEQFF
CDR3nt: TGTGCCAGCAAAGGGACTAGCGGGCACCATGAGCAGTTCTTC